One and the same sample provided the 16 T cell receptor beta chains below, sequenced in a study of cytomegalovirus exposure and HLA in healthy donors. In the PCR, 60 Vbeta and 13 Jbeta primers were used. TCRdb's copy holds only in-frame clones and misses some; the assay was immunoSEQ multiplex PCR. The repertoire holds some 130,000 clones, 80% to 85% seen once, with over 1% in the top ten. The sequenced material came from PBMCs. These receptor sequences come from a boy aged 5 to 17 in good health and CMV-seronegative.

The rearrangement uses TRBV27 and TRBJ2-2, with a weak D call TRBD1 (5 bases). The V gene lost 4 bases and the J gene lost 0 bases, with 9 bases spanning the gap. Germline CDR1 MNHEY, CDR2 SMNVEV (reference sequence). The CDR3 runs 15 residues. CDR3 in amino acids: CASSSRQSNTGELFF. CDR3 DNA: TGTGCCAGCAGTTCCCGACAGTCGAACACCGGGGAGCTGTTTTTT.

The V call is TRBV27, the J call TRBJ2-2; D unresolved. Deletions cut 5 bases from V and 2 bases from J, with 6 bases between. Germline CDR1 reads MNHEY; CDR2 reads SMNVEV (reference sequence). The CDR3 consists of 13 residues. For the CDR3, the DNA is TGTGCCAGCAGTCCCCCAAACACCGGGGAGCTGTTTTTT. This sequence encodes CASSPPNTGELFF.

The V call is TRBV7-8, the J call TRBJ1-2, with TRBD1 matching 11 bases. There are 16 residues in the CDR3. Germline CDR1 and CDR2: SGHVS and FQNEAQ. After removal of 5 bases from V and 0 bases from J, the junction contained 5 bases not matched to a gene. CDR3 DNA: TGTGCCAGCAGCAACCGGGACAGGGGGTCTAACTATGGCTACACCTTC. Encoded protein: CASSNRDRGSNYGYTF.

This chain joins TRBV2 and TRBJ2-1; TRBD2 agrees at 9 bases. This CDR3 has 13 amino acids. With V trimmed by 5 bases and J by 9 bases, 5 bases remained unmatched. Germline CDR1 is SNHLY and CDR2 is FYNNEI. This CDR3 is CASSLAGPGEQFF. In DNA, the CDR3 is TGTGCCAGCAGTCTAGCGGGGCCTGGTGAGCAGTTCTTC.

This clone was recorded a few times. The chain carries TRBV30 and TRBJ1-3; maybe TRBD1 (5 bases). The germline CDR1 and CDR2 sequences are GTSNPN and SVGIG (reference sequence). V was pared by 3 bases and J by 4 bases, with 13 bases between. The CDR3 consists of 14 residues. This chain's CDR3 is CAWRPGTSGNTIYF. In DNA, the CDR3 is TGTGCCTGGAGACCCGGGACTTCAGGAAACACCATATATTTT.

The chain couples TRBV5-6 to TRBJ2-5, with 11 bases aligning to TRBD2. The V and J ends lost 4 bases and 6 bases, in that order; junction bases with no gene match: 14. Germline CDR1 SGHDT, CDR2 YYEEEE. The CDR3 is 17 residues long. The CDR3 DNA sequence: TGTGCCAGCAGCCCAACGGTGCTAGCGGGAGGCCGTAAGACCCAGTACTTC. Translating gives CASSPTVLAGGRKTQYF.

As for this clone: Other DNA sequences in the sample encode the same CDR3. The rearrangement joins TRBV27 to TRBJ2-7; D ambiguous. The CDR3 is made up of 13 amino acids. Germline loops: CDR1 MNHEY, CDR2 SMNVEV (reference sequence). V was shortened by 3 bases and J by 2 bases, with 8 bases between the two germline ends. The CDR3, as DNA: TGTGCCAGCAGTTTGGGCAGGACCTACGAGCAGTACTTC. Translation gives CASSLGRTYEQYF.

This clone was seen a few times. The chain is built from TRBV11-3 and TRBJ2-5; TRBD2 matches at 14 bases. The CDR3 extends over 16 amino acids. Trimming at V came to 4 bases and at J to 4 bases, leaving 5 bases not matched to a gene. Germline-derived CDR1 and CDR2 are SGHNT and YENEEA. The CDR3 DNA reads TGTGCCAGCAGCTCTGGGACTAGCGGGAGTGGAGAGACCCAGTACTTC. It translates to CASSSGTSGSGETQYF.

The V gene is TRBV2, the J gene TRBJ1-1; 8 nucleotides line up with TRBD1. CDR1 is SNHLY, CDR2 FYNNEI, per germline. V gave up 6 bases and J gave up 3 bases; unmatched junction bases: 9. The CDR3 is 15 amino acids. Here the CDR3 DNA reads TGTGCCAGCAGAGAGGACAGGGTTAGAGACACTGAAGCTTTCTTT. It is translated as CASREDRVRDTEAFF. The entire variable domain, with the rest obtained from reference TRBV2 and TRBJ1-1, is as follows: EPEVTQTPSHQVTQMGQEVILRCVPISNHLYFYWYRQILGQKVEFLVSFYNNEISEKSEIFDDQFSVERPDGSNFTLKIRSTKLEDSAMYFCASREDRVRDTEAFFGQGTRLTVV.

The V gene is TRBV2, the J gene TRBJ1-5; possibly TRBD1 for D (5 bases). This CDR3 has 12 amino acids. The germline CDR1 and CDR2 sequences are SNHLY and FYNNEI. V lost 6 bases to trimming and J lost 4 bases, with 7 bases between them. CDR3 nucleotides: TGTGCCAGCAGACAGGATAATCAGCCCCAGCATTTT. This sequence encodes CASRQDNQPQHF.

The V and J genes are TRBV5-1 and TRBJ2-1; 7 bases line up with TRBD2. This CDR3 has 16 amino acids. V shed 1 base and J 0 bases; nucleotides not matched to a gene: 4. Germline CDR1 is SGHRS and CDR2 is YFSETQ. CDR3 nucleotides: TGCGCCAGCAGCTTGAGTAGCGGGTTCTCCTACAATGAGCAGTTCTTC. It encodes CASSLSSGFSYNEQFF.

The count of this clone is one. The rearrangement uses TRBV6-5 and TRBJ2-5, with D possibly being TRBD2 (5 bases). Per the germline V gene, CDR1 is MNHEY and CDR2 is SVGAGI. V lost 6 bases and J lost 5, with 7 bases in between. The CDR3 consists of 11 residues. The CDR3 region is CASSGEETQYF. CDR3 coding DNA: TGTGCCAGCAGCGGGGAGGAGACCCAGTACTTC.

The gene calls are TRBV7-2 and TRBJ2-7; TRBD2 matches 9 bases. Per germline, CDR1 SGHTA and CDR2 FQGNSA. The V and J ends lost 5 bases and 0 bases, in that order; junction bases with no gene match: 5. This CDR3 is 15 amino acids long. The CDR3: CASSISSGSSYEQYF. As DNA, the CDR3 is TGTGCCAGCAGCATCAGTAGCGGGAGCTCCTACGAGCAGTACTTC.

This chain links TRBV19 with TRBJ2-1, with TRBD1 matching over 7 bases. V lost 7 bases to trimming and J lost 0 bases; unmatched junction nucleotides: 6. The CDR3 loop spans 15 amino acids. Germline V gene data show CDR1 as LNHDA and CDR2 as SQIVND (reference sequence). CDR3 in DNA: TGTGCCAGTACCCACGACAGGGACTCCTACAATGAGCAGTTCTTC. Protein sequence: CASTHDRDSYNEQFF.

V gene TRBV7-2 combines with J gene TRBJ2-7; 7 nucleotides agree with TRBD2. This CDR3 contains 14 residues. The ends lost 3 bases at V and 1 base at J; junction bases unmatched: 3. From germline, CDR1 is SGHTA and CDR2 FQGNSA. CDR3 loop: CASSFLGGSYEQYF. The DNA for the CDR3 is TGTGCCAGCAGCTTTCTCGGGGGGTCCTACGAGCAGTACTTC.

This chain links TRBV6-1 with TRBJ2-2; D gene unclear. CDR3 size: 14 residues. V dropped 4 bases and J dropped 5 bases, with 11 bases sitting between them. Per germline, CDR1 MNHNS and CDR2 SASEGT. CDR3 in DNA: TGTGCCAGCAGTGTCACTTATAGAACCGGGGAGCTGTTTTTT. Translating gives CASSVTYRTGELFF.